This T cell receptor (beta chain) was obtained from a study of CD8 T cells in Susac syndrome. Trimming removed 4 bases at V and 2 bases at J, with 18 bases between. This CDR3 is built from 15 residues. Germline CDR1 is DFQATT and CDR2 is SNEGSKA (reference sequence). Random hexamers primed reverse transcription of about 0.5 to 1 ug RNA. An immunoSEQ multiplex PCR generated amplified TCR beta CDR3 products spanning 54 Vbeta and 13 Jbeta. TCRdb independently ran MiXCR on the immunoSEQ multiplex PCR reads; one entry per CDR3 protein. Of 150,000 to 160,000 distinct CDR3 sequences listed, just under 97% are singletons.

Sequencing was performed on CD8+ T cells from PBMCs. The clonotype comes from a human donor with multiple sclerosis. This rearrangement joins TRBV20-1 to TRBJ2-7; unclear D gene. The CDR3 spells CSANPPGTNPYEQYF. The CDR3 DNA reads TGCAGTGCTAACCCCCCCGGCACCAATCCCTACGAGCAGTACTTC.